Following are 15 T cell receptor beta chains from one sample sequenced in a study of T cells in women clearing cervical HPV infection (dated by TCRdb to between 2018 and 2020). The library was built by means of the immunoSEQ multiplex PCR assay. TCRdb took this table from immuneACCESS and kept in-frame rearrangements with V and J called. Such tables lack part of the clones; where checked against another copy, unresolved V genes explain under half of the gap, and the rest is unexplained. The sample's clone listing holds 20,000 to 30,000 clones. The ten top clones hold over 8.5% of the sample. The sample consisted of blood buffy coat. Receptor source: a woman aged 18 to 75 with a cervical HPV16 infection that either progressed to CIN3+ or cleared (not recorded which).

In the case of this clone: The read ends 3 residues before the CDR3 terminus; that terminus is restored from the germline J gene. The chain uses TRBV2 and TRBJ2-4; tentative D call: TRBD2 (7 bases). This CDR3 is built from 14 residues. The V end was cut by 7 bases, the J end by 1 base, with 11 bases between. Germline V gives CDR1 SNHLY, CDR2 FYNNEI. The covered CDR3 bases are TGTGCCAGCAAAGGGGGGGAGGCCAAAAACATT. This translates into CASKGGEAKNI. The full CDR3 reads CASKGGEAKNIQYF. The full variable domain, rest sourced from reference TRBV2 and TRBJ2-4, is EPEVTQTPSHQVTQMGQEVILRCVPISNHLYFYWYRQILGQKVEFLVSFYNNEISEKSEIFDDQFSVERPDGSNFTLKIRSTKLEDSAMYFCASKGGEAKNIQYFGAGTRLSVL.

A note on this clone: The read halts 3 residues ahead of the CDR3 end, with the missing end drawn from the germline J gene. The V and J genes are TRBV20-1 and TRBJ1-2; D not resolved. The CDR3 runs to 13 residues. CDR1 DFQATT and CDR2 SNEGSKA come from the germline V gene (reference sequence). Trimming left V 3 bases short and J 2 bases short, with 10 bases between. The covered CDR3 bases are TGCAGTGCTAGTCCCCGCAGAAACTATGGC. It specifies CSASPRRNYG. The entire CDR3 protein reads CSASPRRNYGYTF.

On this clone: Read coverage stops 3 residues before the CDR3 terminus; the germline J gene supplies the remainder. The gene calls are TRBV19 and TRBJ1-6, with 7 bases identical to TRBD1. The germline V gene has CDR1 LNHDA and CDR2 SQIVND (reference sequence). This CDR3 is 15 amino acids long. The J segment lost 8 bases and the V segment lost 7 bases, leaving 11 bases of the junction unmatched. The CDR3 is CASTSDRNDYSPLHF. CDR3 DNA, as far as it was read: TGTGCCAGTACCTCGGACAGGAACGATTATTCACCC.

As to this clone: With the read ending 3 residues before the CDR3 end, the germline J gene is used to fill in that end. The chain uses TRBV7-2 and TRBJ2-5; 7 bases line up with TRBD1. There are 14 residues in the CDR3. V lost 1 base to trimming and J lost 4 bases; unmatched junction nucleotides: 3. Per germline, CDR1 SGHTA and CDR2 FQGNSA. The CDR3 sequence is CASSLGGQVETQYF. CDR3 DNA (partial): TGTGCCAGCAGCTTAGGAGGACAGGTAGAGACC. Drawing the rest from reference TRBV7-2 and TRBJ2-5, the complete variable domain is GAGVSQSPSNKVTEKGKDVELRCDPISGHTALYWYRQSLGQGLEFLIYFQGNSAPDKSGLPSDRFSAERTGGSVSTLTIQRTQQEDSAVYLCASSLGGQVETQYFGPGTRLLVL.

In regard to this clone: The read ends 3 residues early relative to the CDR3; the germline J gene fills the gap. The genes are TRBV5-6 and TRBJ2-1, with TRBD2 as a possible D gene (6 bases). Trimming removed 2 bases at V and 3 bases at J, with 9 bases between. This CDR3 is 14 amino acids long. From germline, CDR1 is SGHDT and CDR2 YYEEEE. The CDR3 DNA, read in part, is TGTGCCAGCAGCTTAGGACTACGCTACAATGAG. Protein product: CASSLGLRYNE. In full, the CDR3 reads CASSLGLRYNEQFF.

Of note for this clone: The read falls 3 residues short of the CDR3 end, and the missing part is taken from the germline J gene. This chain connects TRBV7-3 to TRBJ1-1, with a weak D call TRBD1 (5 bases). The CDR3 is 14 residues long. Per the germline V gene, CDR1 is SGHTA and CDR2 is FQGTGA. V was cut by 5 bases and J by 1 base, with 11 bases left in between. The sequenced part of the CDR3 DNA is TGTGCCAGCAGCGAGGGACTGCAGAACACTGAA. Protein: CASSEGLQNTE. The whole CDR3 protein is CASSEGLQNTEAFF.

On this clone: The read halts 3 residues ahead of the CDR3 end, with the missing end drawn from the germline J gene. This rearrangement joins TRBV5-1 to TRBJ1-1; D is perhaps TRBD1 (6 bases). This CDR3 comprises 15 residues. Germline V CDR1 and CDR2: SGHRS, YFSETQ. CDR3 DNA (partial): TGCGCCAGCAGCGACCCATTGAACCGGACAGAAGAA. Amino acids: CASSDPLNRTEE. The entire CDR3 protein reads CASSDPLNRTEEAFF.

On this clone: The CDR3 goes on 3 residues after the read ends, and that part is filled in from the germline J gene. The rearrangement uses TRBV5-6 and TRBJ1-2; no clear D. CDR1 is SGHDT and CDR2 is YYEEEE in the germline V gene. The CDR3 has 14 residues. V was clipped by 4 bases and J by 1 base, with 11 bases between them. CDR3 residues: CASSPGRGNYGYTF. The DNA read from the CDR3 is TGTGCCAGCAGCCCCGGTCGGGGTAACTATGGC. The complete variable domain, with remaining parts taken from reference TRBV5-6 and TRBJ1-2, reads DAGVTQSPTHLIKTRGQQVTLRCSPKSGHDTVSWYQQALGQGPQFIFQYYEEEERQRGNFPDRFSGHQFPNYSSELNVNALLLGDSALYLCASSPGRGNYGYTFGSGTRLTVV.

In the case of this clone: From the germline J gene comes the end of the CDR3, since the read stops 3 residues before it. The chain combines TRBV7-8 with TRBJ1-2; the D is unclear. CDR3 length equals 13 residues. V was cut by 5 bases and J by 2 bases, with 9 bases left in between. Germline CDR1 reads SGHVS; CDR2 reads FQNEAQ. CDR3 DNA (partial): TGTGCCAGCAGCCAGACACGAAACTATGGC. Its translation: CASSQTRNYG. The CDR3, in full, reads CASSQTRNYGYTF.

A note on this clone: With the read ending 3 residues before the CDR3 end, the germline J gene is used to fill in that end. The chain uses TRBV5-4 and TRBJ2-2, with 10 bases identical to TRBD2. From germline, CDR1 is SGHNT and CDR2 YYREEE (reference sequence). CDR3 length: 16 amino acids. V lost 1 base, J lost 5 bases, and 5 bases stayed unmatched. The CDR3 spells CASSLSLAGPTGELFF. The covered CDR3 bases are TGTGCCAGCAGCTTGTCACTAGCGGGACCTACCGGGGAG.

Partial CDR3 DNA: TGCAGCGTTCGGACTAGCGGGAGGGCCAACACCGGGGAG. This sequence encodes CSVRTSGRANTGE. The whole CDR3 is CSVRTSGRANTGELFF. This rearrangement joins TRBV29-1 to TRBJ2-2; 15 nucleotides match TRBD2. The CDR3 goes on 3 residues after the read ends, and that part is filled in from the germline J gene. CDR3 length equals 16 residues. CDR1 SQVTM and CDR2 ANQGSEA come from the germline V gene. Trimming removed 5 bases from V and 2 bases from J; junction bases left unmatched: 3.

Comment on this clone: The read ends 3 residues before the CDR3 terminus; that terminus is restored from the germline J gene. V and J are TRBV20-1 and TRBJ1-1, with D possibly TRBD1 on 6 matching bases. Germline values: CDR1 DFQATT, CDR2 SNEGSKA (reference sequence). The CDR3 is 17 amino acids. Trimming shortened V by 6 bases and J by 0 bases, and 23 bases separated the two germline ends. Incomplete CDR3 DNA: TGCAGTGCAGCAAGAGGGAGGGGGTTTTTCATGAACACTGAA. Translation: CSAARGRGFFMNTE. The whole CDR3 sequence is CSAARGRGFFMNTEAFF.

Concerning this clone itself: The DNA ends 3 residues before the CDR3 does, and the rest of the CDR3 is filled in from the germline J gene. This chain joins TRBV29-1 and TRBJ2-1; possible D gene TRBD1, 7 bases. Per germline, CDR1 SQVTM and CDR2 ANQGSEA. V lost 1 base and J lost 0, with 16 bases in between. The CDR3 has 17 residues. The CDR3 region is CSVEGWAGQSSYNEQFF. The sequenced part of the CDR3 DNA is TGCAGCGTTGAAGGTTGGGCGGGACAGAGCTCCTACAATGAG.

With respect to this clone: The sequenced fragment ends 3 residues before the CDR3 boundary, so the rest is inferred from the germline J gene. The V and J genes are TRBV5-5 and TRBJ2-1; 7 bases map to TRBD1. Per germline, CDR1 SGHKS and CDR2 YYEKEE (reference sequence). The CDR3 covers 15 residues. The V and J ends lost 2 bases and 9 bases, in that order; junction bases with no gene match: 11. The CDR3 here is CASSFRLDRVGEQFF. Incomplete CDR3 DNA: TGTGCCAGCAGCTTCAGGCTCGACAGGGTAGGTGAG. Full variable domain (remainder filled in from reference TRBV5-5 and TRBJ2-1): DAGVTQSPTHLIKTRGQQVTLRCSPISGHKSVSWYQQVLGQGPQFIFQYYEKEERGRGNFPDRFSARQFPNYSSELNVNALLLGDSALYLCASSFRLDRVGEQFFGPGTRLTVL.

Points on this clone: The CDR3 extends 3 residues past the end of the read, so its final part is completed from the germline J gene. The chain uses TRBV19 and TRBJ2-1; 9 bases agree with TRBD2. From germline, CDR1 is LNHDA and CDR2 SQIVND (reference sequence). This CDR3 is 14 amino acids long. V was clipped by 5 bases and J by 9 bases; unmatched bases: 8. The covered CDR3 bases are TGTGCCAGTAGTCTAAGCGGGAGGAAAGGTGAG. Its translation is CASSLSGRKGE. The full-length CDR3 reads as CASSLSGRKGEQFF.